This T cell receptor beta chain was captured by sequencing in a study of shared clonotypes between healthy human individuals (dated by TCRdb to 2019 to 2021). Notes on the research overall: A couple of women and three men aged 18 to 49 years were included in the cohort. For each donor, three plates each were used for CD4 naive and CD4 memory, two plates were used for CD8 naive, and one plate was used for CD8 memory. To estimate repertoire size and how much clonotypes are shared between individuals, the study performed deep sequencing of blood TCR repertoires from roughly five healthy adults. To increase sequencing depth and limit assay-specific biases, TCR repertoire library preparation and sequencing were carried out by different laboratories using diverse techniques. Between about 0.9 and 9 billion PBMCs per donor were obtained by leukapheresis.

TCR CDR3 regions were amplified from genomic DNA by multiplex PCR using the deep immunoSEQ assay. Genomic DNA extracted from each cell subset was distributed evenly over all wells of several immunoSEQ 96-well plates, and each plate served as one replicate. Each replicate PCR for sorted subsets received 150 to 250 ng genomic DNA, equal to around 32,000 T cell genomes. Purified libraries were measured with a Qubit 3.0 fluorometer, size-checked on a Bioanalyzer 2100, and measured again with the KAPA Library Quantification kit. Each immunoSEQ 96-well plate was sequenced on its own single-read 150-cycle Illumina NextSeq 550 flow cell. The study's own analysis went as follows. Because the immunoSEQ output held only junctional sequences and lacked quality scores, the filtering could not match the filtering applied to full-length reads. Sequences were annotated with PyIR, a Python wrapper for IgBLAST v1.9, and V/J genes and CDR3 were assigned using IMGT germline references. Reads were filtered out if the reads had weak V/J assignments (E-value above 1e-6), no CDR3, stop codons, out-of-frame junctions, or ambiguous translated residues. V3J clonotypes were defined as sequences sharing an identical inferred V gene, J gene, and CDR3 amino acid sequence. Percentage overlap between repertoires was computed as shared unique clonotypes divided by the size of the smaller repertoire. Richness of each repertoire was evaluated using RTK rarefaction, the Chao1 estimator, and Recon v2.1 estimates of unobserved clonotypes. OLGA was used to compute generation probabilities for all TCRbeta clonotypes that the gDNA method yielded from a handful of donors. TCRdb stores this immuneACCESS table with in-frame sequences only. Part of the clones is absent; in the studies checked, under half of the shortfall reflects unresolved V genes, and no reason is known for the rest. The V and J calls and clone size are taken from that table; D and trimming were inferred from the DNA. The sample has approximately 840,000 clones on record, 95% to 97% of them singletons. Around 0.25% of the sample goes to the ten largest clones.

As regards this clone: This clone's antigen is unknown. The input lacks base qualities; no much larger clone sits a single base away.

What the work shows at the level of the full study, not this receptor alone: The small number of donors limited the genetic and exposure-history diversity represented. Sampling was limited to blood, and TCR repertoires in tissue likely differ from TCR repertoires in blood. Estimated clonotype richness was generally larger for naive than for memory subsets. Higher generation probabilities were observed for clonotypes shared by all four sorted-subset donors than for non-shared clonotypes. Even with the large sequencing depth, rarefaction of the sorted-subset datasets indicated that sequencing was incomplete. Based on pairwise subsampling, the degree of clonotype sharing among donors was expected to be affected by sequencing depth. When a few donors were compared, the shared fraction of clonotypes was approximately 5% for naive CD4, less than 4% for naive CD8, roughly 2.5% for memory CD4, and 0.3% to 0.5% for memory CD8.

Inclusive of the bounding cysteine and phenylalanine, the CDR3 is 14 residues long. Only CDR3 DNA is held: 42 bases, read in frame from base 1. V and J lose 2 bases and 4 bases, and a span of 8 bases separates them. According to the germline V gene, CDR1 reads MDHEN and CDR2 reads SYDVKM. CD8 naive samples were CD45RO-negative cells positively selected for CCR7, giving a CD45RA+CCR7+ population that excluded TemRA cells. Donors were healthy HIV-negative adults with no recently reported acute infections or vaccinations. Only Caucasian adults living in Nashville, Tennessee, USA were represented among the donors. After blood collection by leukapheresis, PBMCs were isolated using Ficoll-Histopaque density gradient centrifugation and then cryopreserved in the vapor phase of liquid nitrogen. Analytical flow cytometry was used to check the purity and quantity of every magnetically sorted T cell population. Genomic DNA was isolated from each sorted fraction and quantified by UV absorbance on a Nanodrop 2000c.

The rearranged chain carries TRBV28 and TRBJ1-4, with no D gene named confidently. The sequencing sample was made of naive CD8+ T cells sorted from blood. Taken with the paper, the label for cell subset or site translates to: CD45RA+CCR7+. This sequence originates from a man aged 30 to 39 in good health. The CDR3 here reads CASSLSDRNEKLFF. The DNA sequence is TGTGCCAGCAGTTTAAGTGACCGTAATGAAAAACTGTTTTTT.